One sample yielded the 19 T cell receptor beta chains listed below, sequenced in a study of blood T cell repertoires in COVID-19. Repertoires were generated with immunoSEQ multiplex PCR, while TCRdb's copy carries only in-frame clones and drops some. The sample consists of 350,000 to 500,000 clones, 85% to 90% of them appearing once. Specimen: peripheral blood. The receptors shown here come from a young man with COVID-19, enrolled during active disease.

The rearrangement uses TRBV5-1 and TRBJ1-1; weak D call: TRBD1 (6 bases). The CDR3 runs 15 residues. The V gene's germline CDR1 is SGHRS and CDR2 YFSETQ. Trimming took off 3 bases at V and 4 bases at J, with 16 bases between the two ends. The CDR3 spells CASSYNRDEGTEAFF. The CDR3 DNA sequence: TGCGCCAGCAGCTACAACAGGGATGAGGGCACTGAAGCTTTCTTT.

This sequence joins TRBV9 and TRBJ1-3; 7 bases agree with TRBD1. Per the germline V gene, CDR1 is SGDLS and CDR2 is YYNGEE. J was trimmed by 0 bases and V by 0 bases; bases with no gene match: 3. The CDR3 contains 16 residues. Here the CDR3 DNA reads TGTGCCAGCAGCGTAGGACAGGGTATCTCTGGAAACACCATATATTTT. Protein: CASSVGQGISGNTIYF.

This CDR3 is CASSLGLAGGEGATDTQYF. The CDR3 DNA follows: TGTGCCAGCAGCTTGGGGCTAGCGGGAGGTGAGGGGGCCACAGATACGCAGTATTTT. The chain combines TRBV5-4 with TRBJ2-3, with 11 nucleotides matching TRBD2. J gave up 2 bases and V 0 bases, and 11 bases lay outside the gene matches. Germline CDR1 reads SGHNT; CDR2 reads YYREEE (reference sequence). This CDR3 has 19 amino acids.

The rearrangement uses TRBV11-3 and TRBJ1-2; 10 positions agree with TRBD1. This CDR3 region has 17 residues. Germline-derived CDR1 and CDR2 are SGHNT and YENEEA. V lost 5 bases, J lost 6 bases, and 15 bases stayed unmatched. The CDR3 sequence: CASSPASYRDRGHGYTF. CDR3 DNA: TGTGCCAGCAGCCCGGCCTCCTACCGGGACAGGGGTCATGGCTACACCTTC.

V usage is TRBV19 and J usage is TRBJ1-6, with TRBD1 as a possible D gene (6 bases). CDR1 is LNHDA and CDR2 is SQIVND in the germline V gene (reference sequence). V was trimmed by 5 bases and J by 4 bases, leaving 18 bases between them. This CDR3 is built from 17 residues. CDR3 sequence (DNA): TGTGCCAGTAGTGGACAGCTCCAGGAAGGTTATAATTCACCCCTCCACTTT. Translating it yields CASSGQLQEGYNSPLHF.

The chain couples TRBV4-2 to TRBJ2-5, with 7 bases lining up with TRBD2. The CDR3 has 15 residues. The V gene end was trimmed by 2 bases and the J gene end by 3 bases; junction bases not matched to a gene: 6. CDR1 LGHNA and CDR2 YNFKEQ come from the germline V gene. The CDR3 region is CASSQTDRGEETQYF. The CDR3 region has the DNA TGTGCCAGCAGCCAAACAGACCGGGGGGAAGAGACCCAGTACTTC.

This sequence joins TRBV2 and TRBJ2-1; 8 nucleotides align to TRBD1. V was pared by 8 bases and J by 0 bases, with 6 bases of the junction left unmatched. CDR1 and CDR2 (germline): SNHLY, FYNNEI. The CDR3 spans 15 residues. CDR3 amino acids: CASADRDSSYNEQFF. The CDR3, as DNA: TGTGCCAGCGCGGACAGGGACAGCTCCTACAATGAGCAGTTCTTC.

The chain couples TRBV3-1 (or the pseudogene TRBV3-2) to TRBJ2-5, with unresolved D. Germline CDR1 is LGHDT and CDR2 is YNNKEL (reference sequence). V was pared by 0 bases and J by 7 bases, with 9 bases between. The CDR3 extends over 13 amino acids. As DNA, the CDR3 is TGTGCCAGCAGCCAAGACACGACTGGGACCCAGTACTTC. Residues: CASSQDTTGTQYF.

This clone is a singleton in its sample. The CDR3 spells CASSLDRSNTEAFF. The CDR3 region has the DNA TGCGCCAGCAGCTTGGATCGGTCAAACACTGAAGCTTTCTTT. The rearrangement uses TRBV5-1 and TRBJ1-1, with D hard to call. Between the trimmed V and J ends, which lost 0 bases and 2 bases, there was a span of 8 bases. This CDR3 comprises 14 residues. The germline V gene has CDR1 SGHRS and CDR2 YFSETQ.

This clone was seen just once. J is TRBJ1-5 and V is TRBV19; D unclear. V was clipped by 2 bases and J by 7 bases, with 18 bases between them. From germline, CDR1 is LNHDA and CDR2 SQIVND (reference sequence). The CDR3 has 16 amino acids. Here the CDR3 DNA reads TGTGCCAGTAGTATACCCTCGAGGTGGGTGTACCAGCCCCAGCATTTT. Encoded protein: CASSIPSRWVYQPQHF.

The genes are TRBV7-9 and TRBJ2-3; D uncertain. Trimming took 0 bases from V and 8 from J, leaving 6 bases between them. Germline V gene data show CDR1 as SEHNR and CDR2 as FQNEAQ (reference sequence). This CDR3 contains 12 residues. CDR3 sequence: CASSLAIGTQYF. Here the CDR3 DNA reads TGTGCCAGCAGCTTAGCTATCGGTACGCAGTATTTT.

This sequence joins TRBV7-9 and TRBJ2-5; 7 bases fit TRBD1. The V segment lost 3 bases and the J segment 4 bases; nucleotides outside the gene matches: 14. CDR3 length: 17 amino acids. Germline lookup yields CDR1 SEHNR and CDR2 FQNEAQ (reference sequence). CDR3 protein: CASSFPIPGDSRETQYF. In DNA, the CDR3 is TGTGCCAGCAGCTTTCCAATACCCGGGGACAGCCGAGAGACCCAGTACTTC.

CDR3 bases: TGTGCCAGCAGTTTAACGGGAGCATCCTACGAGCAGTACTTC. Translated: CASSLTGASYEQYF. The V call is TRBV27, the J call TRBJ2-7; possible D gene TRBD2, 6 bases. The V end was cut by 2 bases, the J end by 1 base, with 9 bases between. The CDR3 is 14 residues long. CDR1 and CDR2 (germline): MNHEY, SMNVEV (reference sequence).

The V gene is TRBV5-5, the J gene TRBJ2-3; D uncertain. Between the trimmed V and J ends, which lost 0 bases and 6 bases, there was a span of 8 bases. The CDR3 is made up of 13 amino acids. Germline CDR1 SGHKS, CDR2 YYEKEE (reference sequence). CDR3 region: CASSLAIMDTQYF. CDR3 DNA: TGTGCCAGCAGCTTGGCCATCATGGATACGCAGTATTTT.

The chain couples TRBV9 to TRBJ1-6; 7 bases align to TRBD1. The CDR3 covers 15 residues. CDR1 is SGDLS and CDR2 is YYNGEE in the germline V gene. The J segment lost 10 bases and the V segment lost 1 base, leaving 8 bases of the junction unmatched. CDR3 loop: CASSVSGRGQSPLHF. The CDR3 DNA sequence: TGTGCCAGCAGCGTAAGTGGCAGGGGACAGTCACCCCTCCACTTT. Filled out from reference TRBV9 and TRBJ1-6, the complete variable domain reads DSGVTQTPKHLITATGQRVTLRCSPRSGDLSVYWYQQSLDQGLQFLIQYYNGEERAKGNILERFSAQQFPDLHSELNLSSLELGDSALYFCASSVSGRGQSPLHFGNGTRLTVT.

Details on this clone: Within the sample, other DNA sequences also encode this same CDR3. The chain recombines TRBV30 with TRBJ1-5, with TRBD1 identical over 7 bases. Germline lookup yields CDR1 GTSNPN and CDR2 SVGIG (reference sequence). V lost 5 bases and J lost 1; bases outside the gene matches: 2. The CDR3 extends over 13 amino acids. The CDR3 DNA sequence: TGTGCCTGGGCGGGACAGAGCAATCAGCCCCAGCATTTT. Translated, it gives CAWAGQSNQPQHF.

Here the CDR3 reads CAISRGTGGNSFSGETQYF. CDR3 bases: TGTGCCATCAGTCGAGGGACAGGGGGTAATTCATTCTCCGGAGAGACCCAGTACTTC. The V call is TRBV10-3, the J call TRBJ2-5, with 11 bases fitting TRBD1. The germline CDR1 and CDR2 sequences are ENHRY and SYGVKD. V dropped 5 bases and J dropped 4; count of bases not matched to a gene: 18. This CDR3 contains 19 residues.

This clone came up once. The chain employs TRBV5-1 and TRBJ2-3; TRBD2 matches 10 bases. Germline loops: CDR1 SGHRS, CDR2 YFSETQ. The CDR3 is 16 residues long. The V segment lost 4 bases and the J segment 5 bases; nucleotides outside the gene matches: 10. CDR3 sequence reads: CASSRPAGGPQDTQYF. CDR3 DNA sequence: TGCGCCAGCAGCAGGCCAGCGGGGGGGCCGCAAGATACGCAGTATTTT. Full variable domain (remainder filled in from reference TRBV5-1 and TRBJ2-3): KAGVTQTPRYLIKTRGQQVTLSCSPISGHRSVSWYQQTPGQGLQFLFEYFSETQRNKGNFPGRFSGRQFSNSRSEMNVSTLELGDSALYLCASSRPAGGPQDTQYFGPGTRLTVL.

The chain has TRBV7-2 and TRBJ2-1, with a possible D match to TRBD2 (5 bases). V lost 1 base and J lost 10, with 11 bases in between. The CDR3 runs to 13 residues. The germline V gene has CDR1 SGHTA and CDR2 FQGNSA. CDR3 in amino acids: CASSLVGGSEQFF. The CDR3 nucleotides are TGTGCCAGCAGCTTAGTAGGAGGCAGCGAGCAGTTCTTC.